The clone carrying this T cell receptor (beta chain) was counted many times. What it binds is unknown. The sample belongs to a study of identical twins. Overall study results and limits: Modelling approaches yielded underestimates of out-of-frame TCR alpha sharing between monozygotic twins. Twins' excess sharing was less marked for out-of-frame beta sequences.

Addition of a universal primer site occurred through template switching, and cDNA carried unique molecular identifiers. TCRdb processed the 5' RACE reads anew with MiXCR; each CDR3 protein has one entry. This sample yields hundreds of thousands of distinct CDR3 sequences, of which about 7.5% are seen a single time; under 6% belongs to the top ten. The sample also formed part of further work on yellow fever vaccine responses in identical twins.

The sample comprised CD8+ T cells sorted from blood. This receptor was obtained from a woman aged 18-29 years in good health.

CDR3 bases: TGCGCCAGCAGCCAAGGGCCGATCCTCTACGAGCAGTACTTC. Encoded protein: CASSQGPILYEQYF. The J gene is TRBJ2-7, the V gene TRBV4-1; D is unclear. The CDR3 is 14 residues long. V was cut by 1 base and J by 3 bases, with 10 bases left in between. The germline V gene encodes CDR1 MGHRA and CDR2 YSYEKL.